This T cell receptor beta chain was obtained from a study of vaccination and CD4 T cells after COVID-19. Study as a whole: Recovered-phase convalescent patients showed SARS-CoV-2 positivity by nasal swab PCR; several were mild, one severe. Overlapping SARS-CoV-2, HCoV-NL63, HCoV-OC43 and HCoV-229E spike peptides were used to stimulate cells.

The sample's treatment: approximately 11-day PBMC culture with coronavirus spike peptide pools or control peptides (ViraFEST assay). ViraFEST expanded antigen-specific T cells with peptide pools, then sequenced TCRs. Sequencing of cultured CD4+ T cell DNA used the Oncomine TCR Beta short-read assay. TCRdb passed the PCR reads through MiXCR, listing each CDR3 protein once. The table lists about 12,000 distinct CDR3 sequences, about 30% of them singletons. This clonotype was observed a handful of times. Its antigen remains unknown. Broader study findings: Reactive clonotype counts went from median approximately 23 after infection to about 38 after vaccination, nonsignificantly.

This CDR3 has 11 amino acids. The germline gives CDR1 DFQATT, CDR2 SNEGSKA (reference sequence). V lost 4 bases, J lost 5 bases, and 9 bases lay in between. The J gene is TRBJ2-7, the V gene TRBV20-1; D is ambiguous. The sample was CD4+ T cells from blood, cultured in vitro, taken after SARS-CoV-2 vaccination. This receptor was obtained from a human donor who had recovered from COVID-19. CDR3 amino acids: CSATSFDEQYF. CDR3 in DNA: TGCAGTGCTACTTCGTTCGACGAGCAGTACTTC.